The 31 T cell receptor beta chains below were found in one sample sequenced in a study of blood T cell repertoires in COVID-19 (dated by TCRdb to 2020 to 2022). Libraries were built with the immunoSEQ multiplex PCR assay. Entries here come from immuneACCESS through TCRdb and include only in-frame sequences with V and J called. Some clones fail to appear in such tables; in the studies checked, an unresolved V gene covers under half of the shortfall, and the cause of the remainder is unknown. In all, the sample holds roughly 80,000 clones, and 91% of those were seen once. The ten largest clones represent about 2% of the sample. Sequenced sample: peripheral blood. The source is a woman aged 45-60 years in a cohort sampled during active COVID-19.

This chain joins TRBV5-1 and TRBJ1-5, with 8 nucleotides matching TRBD1. Losses at the gene ends were 4 bases for V and 14 bases for J; bases not matched to a gene: 11. The germline V gene has CDR1 SGHRS and CDR2 YFSETQ. This CDR3 comprises 13 residues. The CDR3 DNA reads as TGCGCCAGCAGCCCGGAACCCAGACAGGGGAAGCATTTT. This gives the protein CASSPEPRQGKHF.

There are a few counts of this clone. This sequence joins TRBV29-1 and TRBJ1-1; D not certain. The CDR3 is 13 residues long. V was shortened by 4 bases and J by 4 bases, with 13 bases between the two germline ends. From germline, CDR1 is SQVTM and CDR2 ANQGSEA. CDR3 residues: CSVARGPGTEAFF. DNA of the CDR3: TGCAGCGTTGCCCGAGGTCCGGGCACTGAAGCTTTCTTT.

J is TRBJ2-5 and V is TRBV21-1; the table gives TRBD2 as D, unverified against the DNA. TRBV21-1 represents a pseudogene. The CDR3 is 17 amino acids. CDR3 in amino acids: CASSKNRGLALQETQYF. CDR3 in DNA: TGTGCCAGCAGCAAAAACCGGGGACTAGCGCTCCAAGAGACCCAGTACTTC.

The J gene is TRBJ2-2, the V gene TRBV3-1 (or the pseudogene TRBV3-2), with 8 bases lining up with TRBD2. J lost 6 bases, V lost 8 bases, and 5 bases had no gene match. This CDR3 is built from 13 residues. The germline V gene encodes CDR1 LGHDT and CDR2 YNNKEL (reference sequence). CDR3 DNA: TGTGCCAGCGCCCCGGGGGGGCCCGGGGAGCTGTTTTTT. Its translation is CASAPGGPGELFF.

The V and J genes are TRBV7-2 and TRBJ1-2; 8 bases fit TRBD1. There are 14 residues in the CDR3. V gave up 6 bases and J gave up 5 bases; unmatched junction bases: 8. CDR1 and CDR2 (germline): SGHTA, FQGNSA. CDR3: CASSYQGAGYGYTF. The CDR3 region has the DNA TGTGCCAGCAGTTACCAGGGGGCTGGGTATGGCTACACCTTC.

V gene TRBV2 combines with J gene TRBJ1-1, with 8 positions matching TRBD1. The ends lost 6 bases at V and 1 base at J; junction bases unmatched: 7. Germline-derived CDR1 and CDR2 are SNHLY and FYNNEI. This CDR3 spans 15 amino acids. The DNA of the CDR3 is TGTGCCAGCAGGATACAGGGGGTCACGAACACTGAAGCTTTCTTT. It codes for CASRIQGVTNTEAFF.

CDR3 nucleotide sequence: TGTGCCAGCAGCCCAGGGGCCAGGGTGGGCGAGCAGTACTTC. Amino acids: CASSPGARVGEQYF. The V call is TRBV7-2, the J call TRBJ2-7; maybe TRBD1 (6 bases). Germline CDR1 reads SGHTA; CDR2 reads FQGNSA. The CDR3 loop spans 14 amino acids. V dropped 5 bases and J dropped 6 bases, with 17 bases sitting between them.

The V and J genes are TRBV9 and TRBJ2-1; D gene uncertain. CDR1 is SGDLS, CDR2 YYNGEE, per germline. V was shortened by 0 bases and J by 2 bases, with 9 bases between the two germline ends. The CDR3 spans 15 residues. Here the CDR3 reads CASSVGAGTYNEQFF. The CDR3, as DNA: TGTGCCAGCAGCGTAGGGGCAGGCACCTACAATGAGCAGTTCTTC.

This sequence joins TRBV6-5 and TRBJ1-1; 9 positions agree with TRBD1. V was clipped by 2 bases and J by 4 bases; unmatched bases: 2. Looked up from germline, CDR1 is MNHEY and CDR2 is SVGAGI. The CDR3 spans 14 residues. CDR3 bases: TGTGCCAGCAGTTACGGACAGGGGAGCACTGAAGCTTTCTTT. Translating it yields CASSYGQGSTEAFF.

The chain is built from TRBV28 and TRBJ2-7; TRBD2 is a possible D gene (7 bases). Trimming pared 11 bases from V and 2 bases from J, leaving 19 bases between. Per the germline V gene, CDR1 is MDHEN and CDR2 is SYDVKM. CDR3 length: 14 residues. The CDR3 here is CAWNRGGATYEQYF. The CDR3 nucleotides are TGTGCCTGGAACCGAGGGGGGGCTACCTACGAGCAGTACTTC.

This chain uses TRBV3-1 (or the pseudogene TRBV3-2) with TRBJ1-2, with 7 bases matching TRBD1. CDR3 size: 16 residues. CDR1 LGHDT and CDR2 YNNKEL come from the germline V gene (reference sequence). The J segment lost 4 bases and the V segment lost 4 bases, leaving 12 bases of the junction unmatched. CDR3 coding DNA: TGTGCCAGCAGCCTTTTCCATCGACAGGGAGGCTATGGCTACACCTTC. Encoded protein: CASSLFHRQGGYGYTF.

This chain links TRBV5-1 with TRBJ2-5; 14 positions agree with TRBD2. Germline trimming cut 4 bases from V and 5 bases from J; bases unmatched to any gene: 7. CDR1 is SGHRS and CDR2 is YFSETQ in the germline V gene. The CDR3 is 16 residues long. CDR3 sequence reads: CASSPGTSGSLETQYF. The CDR3 DNA is TGCGCCAGCAGCCCGGGGACTAGCGGGAGTTTGGAGACCCAGTACTTC.

V and J are TRBV6-1 and TRBJ1-2; D unresolved. Germline lookup yields CDR1 MNHNS and CDR2 SASEGT. This CDR3 is built from 14 residues. Trimming shortened V by 2 bases and J by 5 bases, and 12 bases separated the two germline ends. The CDR3 loop reads CASSETAGDYGYTF. In DNA, the CDR3 is TGTGCCAGCAGTGAAACAGCAGGCGATTATGGCTACACCTTC.

This chain connects TRBV7-3 to TRBJ2-1; D gene ambiguous. V was trimmed by 5 bases and J by 6 bases, leaving 11 bases between them. CDR3 length: 13 amino acids. From germline, CDR1 is SGHTA and CDR2 FQGTGA. CDR3 protein: CASSPSDGNEQFF. DNA of the CDR3: TGTGCCAGCAGCCCGAGCGACGGCAATGAGCAGTTCTTC. Full variable domain (missing parts from reference TRBV7-3 and TRBJ2-1): GAGVSQTPSNKVTEKGKYVELRCDPISGHTALYWYRQSLGQGPEFLIYFQGTGAADDSGLPNDRFFAVRPEGSVSTLKIQRTERGDSAVYLCASSPSDGNEQFFGPGTRLTVL.

V usage is TRBV28 and J usage is TRBJ2-7, with D possibly being TRBD1 (5 bases). Germline V gene data show CDR1 as MDHEN and CDR2 as SYDVKM. CDR3 length: 11 amino acids. The V gene lost 3 bases and the J gene lost 7 bases, with 7 bases spanning the gap. CDR3: CASSFRGEQYF. The CDR3, as DNA: TGTGCCAGCAGTTTTAGGGGTGAGCAGTACTTC.

The chain is built from TRBV27 and TRBJ1-4; no clear D gene. The CDR3 runs 13 residues. Deletions cut 3 bases from V and 6 bases from J, with 8 bases between. In germline, CDR1 is MNHEY, CDR2 SMNVEV (reference sequence). CDR3 region: CASSFREDEKLFF. CDR3 nucleotides: TGTGCCAGCAGTTTTCGGGAGGATGAAAAACTGTTTTTT.

The genes are TRBV19 and TRBJ2-1; the match to TRBD1 covers 8 bases. Germline V CDR1 and CDR2: LNHDA, SQIVND (reference sequence). The CDR3 covers 18 residues. Unmatched junction bases numbered 16, after V lost 3 bases and J lost 6 bases. In DNA form, the CDR3 reads TGTGCCAGTAGTATCCGACAGGGGAAGATTCAAATAGGCAATGAGCAGTTCTTC. It translates to CASSIRQGKIQIGNEQFF. The complete variable domain, with remaining parts taken from reference TRBV19 and TRBJ2-1, reads DGGITQSPKYLFRKEGQNVTLSCEQNLNHDAMYWYRQDPGQGLRLIYYSQIVNDFQKGDIAEGYSVSREKKESFPLTVTSAQKNPTAFYLCASSIRQGKIQIGNEQFFGPGTRLTVL.

Here the CDR3 reads CASSLGTAIAPSGYTF. DNA for the CDR3: TGTGCCAGCAGCTTAGGGACAGCTATAGCCCCGAGTGGCTACACCTTC. The rearrangement uses TRBV7-8 and TRBJ1-2; D is perhaps TRBD1 (6 bases). This CDR3 is built from 16 residues. The germline V gene encodes CDR1 SGHVS and CDR2 FQNEAQ. V lost 1 base to trimming and J lost 7 bases, with 19 bases between them.

The rearrangement joins TRBV6-1 to TRBJ2-1; the match to TRBD1 covers 10 bases. Germline V gene lookup returns CDR1 MNHNS and CDR2 SASEGT. V lost 3 bases to trimming and J lost 6 bases; unmatched junction nucleotides: 2. The CDR3 contains 14 residues. The CDR3 DNA reads as TGTGCCAGCAGTGACCGGGACAGGGGCAATGAGCAGTTCTTC. Amino acid sequence: CASSDRDRGNEQFF.

The chain is built from TRBV6-6 and TRBJ1-2; 11 bases are shared with TRBD1. In germline, CDR1 is MNHNY, CDR2 SVGAGI (reference sequence). With 5 bases clipped from V and 8 bases from J, the junction kept 13 bases outside the gene matches. The CDR3 runs 16 residues. The CDR3 loop is CASSREPGQGVSGYTF. The CDR3 DNA reads TGTGCCAGCAGTCGAGAGCCGGGACAGGGGGTTTCGGGCTACACCTTC.

The chain couples TRBV6-5 to TRBJ2-1, with D unresolved. Germline V lookup: CDR1 MNHEY, CDR2 SVGAGI. Trimming took 9 bases from V and 10 from J, leaving 16 bases between them. The CDR3 is 12 amino acids. CDR3 residues: CASRSTSREQFF. The CDR3 DNA is TGTGCCAGTAGAAGTACCTCCCGAGAGCAGTTCTTC.

The J gene is TRBJ1-2, the V gene TRBV18; 9 bases line up with TRBD1. The CDR3 is 15 amino acids. J gave up 4 bases and V 0 bases, and 3 bases lay outside the gene matches. Germline assignment: CDR1 KGHSH and CDR2 LQKENI. The CDR3 DNA reads as TGTGCCAGCTCACCACCGGGACAGGGACTCTATGGCTACACCTTC. This gives the protein CASSPPGQGLYGYTF.

This chain links TRBV24-1 with TRBJ1-1, with D perhaps matching TRBD1 (5 bases). Looked up from germline, CDR1 is KGHDR and CDR2 is SFDVKD. Trimming stripped 6 bases from V and 4 bases from J, with 14 bases between. This CDR3 contains 14 residues. Written as DNA, the CDR3 is TGTGCCACCAGTTCCGCAGGGTACGGCACTGAAGCTTTCTTT. Translated, it gives CATSSAGYGTEAFF.

V gene TRBV25-1 combines with J gene TRBJ2-2; no firm D call. V was shortened by 1 base and J by 1 base, with 7 bases between the two germline ends. The CDR3 is made up of 15 amino acids. Germline assignment: CDR1 MGHDK and CDR2 SYGVNS. DNA of the CDR3: TGTGCCAGCAGTGAATTAGCAAGGAACACCGGGGAGCTGTTTTTT. Residues: CASSELARNTGELFF.

The genes are TRBV6-2 or TRBV6-3 and TRBJ2-3, with 7 bases fitting TRBD2. This CDR3 is built from 16 residues. Germline-derived CDR1 and CDR2 are MNHEY and SVGEGT. J gave up 7 bases and V 2 bases, and 12 bases lay outside the gene matches. CDR3 bases: TGTGCCAGCAGTTACGGCGGGGCGGGAGCTACTAATACGCAGTATTTT. Residues: CASSYGGAGATNTQYF.

This chain connects TRBV2 to TRBJ1-1; 7 bases agree with TRBD1. The CDR3 covers 14 residues. Losses at the gene ends were 6 bases for V and 2 bases for J; bases not matched to a gene: 6. Per the germline V gene, CDR1 is SNHLY and CDR2 is FYNNEI. The CDR3 coding sequence is TGTGCCAGCAGGGGGGACAGCCTAAACACTGAAGCTTTCTTT. Its translation is CASRGDSLNTEAFF.

The chain has TRBV19 and TRBJ1-3, with D hard to call. This CDR3 spans 16 amino acids. Trimming cost V 3 bases and J 3 bases, with 15 bases left between them. From germline, CDR1 is LNHDA and CDR2 SQIVND (reference sequence). CDR3 in DNA: TGTGCCAGTAGTATCGGCCTACAGCTCGGTGGAAACACCATATATTTT. Its protein is CASSIGLQLGGNTIYF.

The chain has TRBV18 and TRBJ2-4; D is possibly TRBD1 (6 bases). CDR1 and CDR2 from the germline V gene are KGHSH and LQKENI. Deletions cut 2 bases from V and 8 bases from J, with 13 bases between. This CDR3 spans 14 amino acids. The CDR3 coding sequence is TGTGCCAGCTCACCAGGGGGCTGGCGGTACATTCAGTACTTC. This encodes CASSPGGWRYIQYF.

CDR3 protein: CASSPRGYEQYF. The CDR3 region has the DNA TGTGCCAGCTCACCAAGGGGGTACGAGCAGTACTTC. The gene calls are TRBV18 and TRBJ2-7; a weak D match, TRBD1 (6 bases). Trimming took off 2 bases at V and 4 bases at J, with 6 bases between the two ends. There are 12 residues in the CDR3. CDR1 and CDR2 from the germline V gene are KGHSH and LQKENI.

The chain couples TRBV25-1 to TRBJ1-5; weak D call: TRBD1 (6 bases). CDR3 length equals 13 residues. The V gene lost 2 bases and the J gene lost 7 bases, with 9 bases spanning the gap. Germline CDR1 is MGHDK and CDR2 is SYGVNS. The CDR3 DNA is TGTGCCAGCAGTGAACGTAGGGGGCAGCCCCAGCATTTT. This encodes CASSERRGQPQHF.

The chain combines TRBV2 with TRBJ1-6; 8 bases line up with TRBD1. Losses at the gene ends were 6 bases for V and 6 bases for J; bases not matched to a gene: 10. The CDR3 is made up of 16 amino acids. Germline CDR1 is SNHLY and CDR2 is FYNNEI. This chain's CDR3 is CASRDLLGQANSPLHF. In DNA, the CDR3 is TGTGCCAGCAGGGACCTCCTGGGACAGGCTAATTCACCCCTCCACTTT. Together with reference TRBV2 and TRBJ1-6, the CDR3 gives the full variable domain: EPEVTQTPSHQVTQMGQEVILRCVPISNHLYFYWYRQILGQKVEFLVSFYNNEISEKSEIFDDQFSVERPDGSNFTLKIRSTKLEDSAMYFCASRDLLGQANSPLHFGNGTRLTVT.